This is a list of T cell receptor beta chains from one sample in a study of cytomegalovirus exposure and HLA in healthy donors. TCRdb keeps only in-frame clones here, not all; method: immunoSEQ multiplex PCR. Among approximately 100,000 clones listed, 70% to 80% were seen once. Sequencing was performed on PBMCs. These receptors were taken from a female donor in good health and CMV-seronegative. CDR3s include the opening cysteine and the closing phenylalanine or tryptophan. A D gene is named only where the DNA matches it firmly. Some rows mark clone size as missing; the rest say once, few, many or name a class of expanded clone.

v_call: TRBV6-1; clone_size: -; j_call: TRBJ2-1; d_call: TRBD2; cdr3_aa: CASSPREGNGQFF; cdr3_nt: TGTGCCAGCAGCCCTAGGGAGGGAAATGGACAGTTCTTC
v_call: TRBV7-9; clone_size: -; j_call: TRBJ2-2; d_call: TRBD1; cdr3_aa: CAGSDRGLGTGELFF; cdr3_nt: TGTGCCGGCTCGGACAGGGGACTTGGCACCGGGGAGCTGTTTTTT
v_call: TRBV4-3; clone_size: -; j_call: TRBJ2-1; d_call: TRBD2; cdr3_aa: CASSQDALAGGLSYNEQFF; cdr3_nt: TGCGCCAGCAGCCAAGATGCGCTAGCGGGAGGCCTCTCCTACAATGAGCAGTTCTTC
v_call: TRBV28; clone_size: -; j_call: TRBJ2-5; d_call: -; cdr3_aa: CATLSKGWETQYF; cdr3_nt: TGTGCCACCTTGTCAAAGGGGTGGGAGACCCAGTACTTC
v_call: TRBV7-8; clone_size: -; j_call: TRBJ2-7; d_call: -; cdr3_aa: CASSLGVGPHSLEQYF; cdr3_nt: TGTGCCAGCAGCTTAGGCGTGGGCCCCCATTCTCTCGAGCAGTACTTC
v_call: TRBV6-4; clone_size: -; j_call: TRBJ1-1; d_call: -; cdr3_aa: CASSPSANTEAFF; cdr3_nt: TGTGCCAGCAGCCCTAGTGCGAACACTGAAGCTTTCTTT
v_call: TRBV28; clone_size: -; j_call: TRBJ1-4; d_call: -; cdr3_aa: CASSPRDEGWELFF; cdr3_nt: TGTGCCAGCAGTCCGCGGGACGAAGGTTGGGAACTGTTTTTT
v_call: TRBV29-1; clone_size: -; j_call: TRBJ2-3; d_call: -; cdr3_aa: CSVIPRDTPSDTQYF; cdr3_nt: TGCAGCGTTATACCTCGGGACACTCCGTCAGATACGCAGTATTTT
v_call: TRBV29-1; clone_size: -; j_call: TRBJ1-2; d_call: -; cdr3_aa: CSAESRERYGYTF; cdr3_nt: TGCAGCGCCGAATCCAGGGAAAGGTATGGCTACACCTTC
v_call: TRBV9; clone_size: -; j_call: TRBJ2-7; d_call: TRBD2; cdr3_aa: CASSVGTSGPLYEQYF; cdr3_nt: TGTGCCAGCAGCGTAGGGACTAGCGGGCCCCTCTACGAGCAGTACTTC
v_call: TRBV6-1; clone_size: -; j_call: TRBJ2-1; d_call: -; cdr3_aa: CASRDSSSYNEQFF; cdr3_nt: TGTGCCAGCAGGGACTCGAGCTCCTACAATGAGCAGTTCTTC
v_call: TRBV7-8; clone_size: once; j_call: TRBJ1-6; d_call: TRBD1; cdr3_aa: CASSQNRGTGSPLHF; cdr3_nt: TGTGCCAGCAGCCAAAACAGGGGTACGGGGTCACCCCTCCACTTT
v_call: TRBV7-2; clone_size: -; j_call: TRBJ2-1; d_call: TRBD2; cdr3_aa: CASSLTSGNNEQFF; cdr3_nt: TGTGCCAGCAGTCTGACTAGCGGTAACAATGAGCAGTTCTTC
v_call: TRBV19; clone_size: -; j_call: TRBJ2-7; d_call: TRBD1; cdr3_aa: CASSILTGSGVGEQYF; cdr3_nt: TGTGCCAGTAGTATCCTGACAGGGTCAGGGGTAGGCGAGCAGTACTTC
v_call: TRBV10-3; clone_size: -; j_call: TRBJ2-3; d_call: TRBD1; cdr3_aa: CAIRTRDRETDTQYF; cdr3_nt: TGTGCCATCAGGACCCGGGACAGGGAAACAGATACGCAGTATTTT
v_call: TRBV9; clone_size: -; j_call: TRBJ2-1; d_call: TRBD2; cdr3_aa: CASSVSSGSSYNEQFF; cdr3_nt: TGTGCCAGCAGCGTGTCTAGCGGTAGCTCCTACAATGAGCAGTTCTTC
v_call: TRBV5-4; clone_size: -; j_call: TRBJ1-2; d_call: TRBD1; cdr3_aa: CASSPDRGYGYTF; cdr3_nt: TGTGCCAGCAGCCCCGACAGGGGATACGGCTACACCTTC
v_call: TRBV28; clone_size: -; j_call: TRBJ2-7; d_call: TRBD2; cdr3_aa: CASSLLAGRYEQYF; cdr3_nt: TGTGCCAGCAGTTTACTAGCGGGAAGGTACGAGCAGTACTTC
v_call: TRBV28; clone_size: once; j_call: TRBJ2-1; d_call: -; cdr3_aa: CASRSPDEQFF; cdr3_nt: TGTGCCAGCAGGTCGCCGGATGAGCAGTTCTTC
v_call: TRBV6-1; clone_size: -; j_call: TRBJ2-5; d_call: TRBD2; cdr3_aa: CASSEGLGPQETQYF; cdr3_nt: TGTGCCAGCAGTGAGGGACTAGGACCCCAAGAGACCCAGTACTTC
v_call: TRBV30; clone_size: -; j_call: TRBJ2-2; d_call: TRBD2; cdr3_aa: CAWSVHPGRWLAGASGELFF; cdr3_nt: TGTGCCTGGAGTGTACATCCAGGACGTTGGCTAGCGGGAGCCTCCGGGGAGCTGTTTTTT
v_call: TRBV10-3; clone_size: few; j_call: TRBJ1-2; d_call: -; cdr3_aa: CAISQGRDGYTF; cdr3_nt: TGTGCCATCAGCCAGGGGAGGGACGGCTACACCTTC
v_call: TRBV28; clone_size: -; j_call: TRBJ2-1; d_call: TRBD2; cdr3_aa: CASKEAGGFNEQFF; cdr3_nt: TGTGCCAGCAAAGAGGCGGGAGGGTTCAATGAGCAGTTCTTC
v_call: TRBV10-1; clone_size: once; j_call: TRBJ2-5; d_call: -; cdr3_aa: CASSESGRETQYF; cdr3_nt: TGCGCCAGCAGTGAGTCAGGGAGGGAGACCCAGTACTTC
v_call: TRBV30; clone_size: -; j_call: TRBJ1-2; d_call: TRBD1; cdr3_aa: CAWTSTGTGYTF; cdr3_nt: TGTGCCTGGACATCGACAGGGACTGGCTACACCTTC
v_call: TRBV12-5; clone_size: few; j_call: TRBJ1-4; d_call: -; cdr3_aa: CASATRTLGGTNEKLFF; cdr3_nt: TGTGCTAGTGCCACCCGGACGCTTGGAGGAACTAATGAAAAACTGTTTTTT
v_call: TRBV13; clone_size: -; j_call: TRBJ2-3; d_call: -; cdr3_aa: CASSLDRPTGERTDTQYF; cdr3_nt: TGTGCCAGCAGCTTAGATCGCCCCACGGGAGAACGCACAGATACGCAGTATTTT
v_call: TRBV4-3; clone_size: -; j_call: TRBJ2-7; d_call: -; cdr3_aa: CASSQESDSFSYEQYF; cdr3_nt: TGCGCCAGCAGCCAAGAGAGCGATTCCTTCTCCTACGAGCAGTACTTC
v_call: TRBV2; clone_size: few; j_call: TRBJ1-1; d_call: -; cdr3_aa: CASSERYQGAFF; cdr3_nt: TGTGCCAGCAGTGAAAGGTATCAGGGGGCTTTCTTT
v_call: TRBV27; clone_size: -; j_call: TRBJ1-1; d_call: -; cdr3_aa: CASSEPGWVAFF; cdr3_nt: TGTGCCAGCAGCGAGCCCGGGTGGGTAGCTTTCTTT
v_call: TRBV6-5; clone_size: -; j_call: TRBJ1-6; d_call: -; cdr3_aa: CAPRAKNSPLHF; cdr3_nt: TGTGCCCCCAGAGCGAAGAATTCACCCCTCCACTTT
v_call: TRBV4-2; clone_size: -; j_call: TRBJ2-2; d_call: -; cdr3_aa: CASSQEFRETNTGELFF; cdr3_nt: TGTGCCAGCAGCCAAGAGTTTCGGGAAACGAACACCGGGGAGCTGTTTTTT
v_call: TRBV15; clone_size: few; j_call: TRBJ2-2; d_call: TRBD1; cdr3_aa: CATSRGTGGGGNTGELFF; cdr3_nt: TGTGCCACCAGCAGGGGGACAGGGGGCGGTGGGAACACCGGGGAGCTGTTTTTT
v_call: TRBV28; clone_size: -; j_call: TRBJ1-5; d_call: -; cdr3_aa: CASRATGQPQHF; cdr3_nt: TGTGCCAGCAGGGCGACAGGTCAGCCCCAGCATTTT
v_call: TRBV10-3; clone_size: -; j_call: TRBJ1-2; d_call: -; cdr3_aa: CAISESKEGGQTF; cdr3_nt: TGTGCCATCAGTGAGTCGAAGGAGGGGGGGCAAACCTTC
v_call: TRBV12-5; clone_size: -; j_call: TRBJ2-1; d_call: -; cdr3_aa: CASGSSRGNYNEQFF; cdr3_nt: TGTGCTAGTGGGTCCTCTAGGGGAAACTACAATGAGCAGTTCTTC
v_call: TRBV6-6; clone_size: few; j_call: TRBJ1-2; d_call: -; cdr3_aa: CASSRQGGVSYTF; cdr3_nt: TGTGCCAGCAGCCGACAAGGGGGGGTAAGCTACACCTTC
v_call: TRBV5-4; clone_size: few; j_call: TRBJ1-2; d_call: TRBD1; cdr3_aa: CASSATGLVGYTF; cdr3_nt: TGTGCCAGCAGCGCGACAGGGCTAGTCGGCTACACCTTC
v_call: TRBV4-1; clone_size: -; j_call: TRBJ2-3; d_call: -; cdr3_aa: CASSQDAGSTDTQYF; cdr3_nt: TGCGCCAGCAGCCAAGACGCGGGAAGCACAGATACGCAGTATTTT
v_call: TRBV9; clone_size: -; j_call: TRBJ1-1; d_call: -; cdr3_aa: CASSVISGGERDGRWTEAFF; cdr3_nt: TGTGCCAGCAGCGTAATCTCGGGAGGCGAGAGGGATGGACGTTGGACTGAAGCTTTCTTT
v_call: TRBV7-9; clone_size: -; j_call: TRBJ1-1; d_call: -; cdr3_aa: CASSLELGGGTEAFF; cdr3_nt: TGTGCCAGCAGCTTAGAATTGGGCGGGGGCACTGAAGCTTTCTTT
v_call: TRBV29-1; clone_size: -; j_call: TRBJ2-5; d_call: TRBD2; cdr3_aa: CSVGPSGSSGETQYF; cdr3_nt: TGCAGCGTTGGCCCTAGCGGGTCCTCGGGCGAGACCCAGTACTTC
v_call: TRBV27; clone_size: few; j_call: TRBJ2-7; d_call: -; cdr3_aa: CASSGLDYEQYF; cdr3_nt: TGTGCCAGTTCGGGACTGGACTACGAGCAGTACTTC
v_call: TRBV11-2; clone_size: -; j_call: TRBJ2-5; d_call: TRBD1; cdr3_aa: CASSWGLRQGGRLETQYF; cdr3_nt: TGTGCCAGCAGCTGGGGGTTGAGGCAAGGGGGCAGGTTAGAGACCCAGTACTTC
v_call: TRBV7-2; clone_size: once; j_call: TRBJ2-1; d_call: -; cdr3_aa: CASSFEVVPGNEQFF; cdr3_nt: TGTGCCAGCAGCTTTGAGGTCGTGCCGGGCAATGAGCAGTTCTTC
v_call: TRBV6-5; clone_size: -; j_call: TRBJ2-7; d_call: TRBD2; cdr3_aa: CASSYSTSGESEQYF; cdr3_nt: TGTGCCAGCAGTTACTCGACTAGCGGGGAATCCGAGCAGTACTTC
v_call: TRBV7-3; clone_size: -; j_call: TRBJ1-6; d_call: -; cdr3_aa: CASSLRSSYNSPLHF; cdr3_nt: TGTGCCAGCAGCTTAAGGAGCTCCTATAATTCACCCCTCCACTTT
v_call: TRBV10-1; clone_size: -; j_call: TRBJ2-7; d_call: -; cdr3_aa: CASSESRASTHEQYF; cdr3_nt: TGCGCCAGCAGTGAGTCAAGGGCTAGCACCCACGAGCAGTACTTC
v_call: TRBV27; clone_size: -; j_call: TRBJ2-7; d_call: -; cdr3_aa: CATSAGRSYEQYF; cdr3_nt: TGTGCCACCAGTGCGGGGCGCTCCTACGAGCAGTACTTC
v_call: TRBV6-5; clone_size: many; j_call: TRBJ2-1; d_call: TRBD1; cdr3_aa: CASSGQGHNEQFF; cdr3_nt: TGTGCCAGCAGTGGACAGGGGCACAATGAGCAGTTCTTC
v_call: TRBV11-3; clone_size: -; j_call: TRBJ2-7; d_call: TRBD1; cdr3_aa: CASSLVRGTYEQYF; cdr3_nt: TGTGCCAGCAGCTTGGTCAGGGGGACCTACGAGCAGTACTTC
v_call: TRBV29-1; clone_size: -; j_call: TRBJ2-7; d_call: -; cdr3_aa: CSVETGFPPGYEQYF; cdr3_nt: TGCAGCGTTGAGACGGGATTTCCACCGGGGTACGAGCAGTACTTC
v_call: TRBV5-1; clone_size: -; j_call: TRBJ2-3; d_call: TRBD2; cdr3_aa: CASSLVVAGADTQYF; cdr3_nt: TGCGCCAGCAGCTTGGTGGTAGCGGGAGCAGATACGCAGTATTTT
v_call: TRBV28; clone_size: -; j_call: TRBJ2-7; d_call: TRBD2; cdr3_aa: CASSSPPGTSGRNYEQYF; cdr3_nt: TGTGCCAGCAGTTCGCCACCCGGGACTAGCGGGAGGAACTACGAGCAGTACTTC
v_call: TRBV6-1; clone_size: few; j_call: TRBJ1-1; d_call: -; cdr3_aa: CASSDSVGAFF; cdr3_nt: TGTGCCAGCAGTGACAGCGTTGGGGCTTTCTTT
v_call: TRBV19; clone_size: -; j_call: TRBJ2-5; d_call: TRBD2; cdr3_aa: CASSTPGLAAQETQYF; cdr3_nt: TGTGCCAGTAGTACCCCGGGACTAGCGGCTCAAGAGACCCAGTACTTC
v_call: TRBV18; clone_size: -; j_call: TRBJ1-6; d_call: TRBD1; cdr3_aa: CASSTRNRGSGTPLHF; cdr3_nt: TGTGCCAGCTCAACCCGTAACAGGGGTTCAGGGACACCCCTCCACTTT
v_call: TRBV7-9; clone_size: -; j_call: TRBJ2-5; d_call: -; cdr3_aa: CASSLGRGAHLETQYF; cdr3_nt: TGTGCCAGCAGCTTAGGACGGGGTGCCCATTTAGAGACCCAGTACTTC